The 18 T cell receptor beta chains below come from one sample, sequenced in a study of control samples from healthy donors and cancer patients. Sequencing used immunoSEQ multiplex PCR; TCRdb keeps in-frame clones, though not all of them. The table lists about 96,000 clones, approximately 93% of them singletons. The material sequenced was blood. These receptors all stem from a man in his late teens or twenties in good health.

The CDR3, as DNA: TGCGCCAGTTCGATGAACACTGAAGCTTTCTTT. Encoded protein: CASSMNTEAFF. The V and J genes are TRBV4-1 and TRBJ1-1; D gene uncertain. Germline V gives CDR1 MGHRA, CDR2 YSYEKL. CDR3 length: 11 residues. V shed 9 bases and J shed 0 bases, with 5 bases lying between them.

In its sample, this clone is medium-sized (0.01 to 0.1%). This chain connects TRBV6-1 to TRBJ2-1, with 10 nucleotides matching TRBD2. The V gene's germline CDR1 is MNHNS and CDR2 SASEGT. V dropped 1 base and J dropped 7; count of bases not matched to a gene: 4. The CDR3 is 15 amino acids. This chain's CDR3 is CASSEVAGGVNEQFF. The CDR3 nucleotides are TGTGCCAGCAGTGAAGTAGCGGGAGGTGTAAATGAGCAGTTCTTC.

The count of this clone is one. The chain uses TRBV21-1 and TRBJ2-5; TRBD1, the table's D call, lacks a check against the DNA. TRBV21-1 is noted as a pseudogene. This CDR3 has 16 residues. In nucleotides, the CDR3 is TGTGCCAGCAGCAAAGCCAGGGACACCCCCAAGCAGACCCAGTACTTC. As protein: CASSKARDTPKQTQYF.

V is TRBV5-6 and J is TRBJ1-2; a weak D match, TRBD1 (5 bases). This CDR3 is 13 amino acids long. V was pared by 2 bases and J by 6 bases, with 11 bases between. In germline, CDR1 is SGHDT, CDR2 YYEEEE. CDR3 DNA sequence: TGTGCCAGCAGCTTATGGGGGTCGCATGGCTACACCTTC. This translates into CASSLWGSHGYTF. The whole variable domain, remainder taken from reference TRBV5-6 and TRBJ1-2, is DAGVTQSPTHLIKTRGQQVTLRCSPKSGHDTVSWYQQALGQGPQFIFQYYEEEERQRGNFPDRFSGHQFPNYSSELNVNALLLGDSALYLCASSLWGSHGYTFGSGTRLTVV.

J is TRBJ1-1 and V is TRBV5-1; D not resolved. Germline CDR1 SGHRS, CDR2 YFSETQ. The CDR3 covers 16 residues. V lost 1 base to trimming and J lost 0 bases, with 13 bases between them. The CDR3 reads CASSLMAANMNTEAFF. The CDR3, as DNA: TGCGCCAGCAGCTTGATGGCAGCAAATATGAACACTGAAGCTTTCTTT.

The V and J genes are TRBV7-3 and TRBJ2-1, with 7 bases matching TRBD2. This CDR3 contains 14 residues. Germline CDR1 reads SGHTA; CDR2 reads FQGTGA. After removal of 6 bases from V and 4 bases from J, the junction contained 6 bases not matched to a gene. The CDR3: CASSPGTMYNEQFF. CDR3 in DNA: TGTGCCAGCAGTCCAGGGACTATGTACAATGAGCAGTTCTTC.

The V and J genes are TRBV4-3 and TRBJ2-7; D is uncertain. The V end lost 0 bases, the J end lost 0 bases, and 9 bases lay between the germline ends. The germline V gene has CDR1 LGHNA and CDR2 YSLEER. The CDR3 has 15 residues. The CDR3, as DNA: TGCGCCAGCAGCCAAGAGACGGTAAGCTCCTACGAGCAGTACTTC. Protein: CASSQETVSSYEQYF.

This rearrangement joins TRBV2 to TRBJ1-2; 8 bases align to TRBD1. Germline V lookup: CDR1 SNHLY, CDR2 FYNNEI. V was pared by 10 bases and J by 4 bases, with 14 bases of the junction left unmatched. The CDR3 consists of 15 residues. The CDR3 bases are TGTGCCAAACAACCACCTGGACAGGGACGCTATGGCTACACCTTC. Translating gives CAKQPPGQGRYGYTF.

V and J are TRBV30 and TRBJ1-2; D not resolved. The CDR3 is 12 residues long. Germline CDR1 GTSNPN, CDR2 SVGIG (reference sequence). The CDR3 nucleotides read TGTGCTTCGACTCGGGCTAACTATGGCTACACCTTC. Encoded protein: CASTRANYGYTF. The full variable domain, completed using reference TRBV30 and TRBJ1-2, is SQTIHQWPATLVQPVGSPLSLECTVEGTSNPNLYWYRQAAGRGLQLLFYSVGIGQISSEVPQNLSASRPQDRQFILSSKKLLLSDSGFYLCASTRANYGYTFGSGTRLTVV.

DNA of the CDR3: TGCAGCGTATCGGACAGTTCCTACGAGCAGTACTTC. Translating it yields CSVSDSSYEQYF. The V and J genes are TRBV29-1 and TRBJ2-7, with a weak D call TRBD1 (6 bases). Trimming cost V 6 bases and J 1 base, with 10 bases left between them. The germline V gene has CDR1 SQVTM and CDR2 ANQGSEA. The CDR3 contains 12 residues.

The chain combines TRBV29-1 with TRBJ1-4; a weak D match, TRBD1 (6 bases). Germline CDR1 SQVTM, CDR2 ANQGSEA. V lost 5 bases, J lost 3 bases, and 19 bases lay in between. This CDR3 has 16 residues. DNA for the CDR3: TGCAGCGTTAAACGTCCCCAGGGGTCAGCTAATGAAAAACTGTTTTTT. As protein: CSVKRPQGSANEKLFF.

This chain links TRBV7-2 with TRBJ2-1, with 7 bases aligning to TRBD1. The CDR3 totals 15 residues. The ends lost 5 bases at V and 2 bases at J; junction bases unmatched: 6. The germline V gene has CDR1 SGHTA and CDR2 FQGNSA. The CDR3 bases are TGTGCCAGCAGCCCTAGACAGGGTACCTACAATGAGCAGTTCTTC. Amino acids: CASSPRQGTYNEQFF.

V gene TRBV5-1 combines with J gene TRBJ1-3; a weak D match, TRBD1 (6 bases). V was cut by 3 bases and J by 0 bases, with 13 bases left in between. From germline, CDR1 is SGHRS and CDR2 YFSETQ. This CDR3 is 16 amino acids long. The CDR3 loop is CASSYGTLSSGNTIYF. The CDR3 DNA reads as TGCGCCAGCAGCTACGGGACACTAAGCTCTGGAAACACCATATATTTT.

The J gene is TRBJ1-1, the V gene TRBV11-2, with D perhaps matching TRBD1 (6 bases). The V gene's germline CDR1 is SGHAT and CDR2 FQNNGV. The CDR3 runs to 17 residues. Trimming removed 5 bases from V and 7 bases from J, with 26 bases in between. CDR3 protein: CASSHPYLVGRQDEAFF. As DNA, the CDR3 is TGTGCCAGCAGCCACCCTTATCTGGTGGGTAGACAGGATGAAGCTTTCTTT.

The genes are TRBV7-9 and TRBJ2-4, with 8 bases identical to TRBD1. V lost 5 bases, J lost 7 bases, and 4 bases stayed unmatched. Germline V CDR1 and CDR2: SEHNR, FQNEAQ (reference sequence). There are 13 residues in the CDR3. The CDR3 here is CASSKGTGNIQYF. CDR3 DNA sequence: TGTGCCAGCAGCAAGGGGACAGGTAACATTCAGTACTTC.

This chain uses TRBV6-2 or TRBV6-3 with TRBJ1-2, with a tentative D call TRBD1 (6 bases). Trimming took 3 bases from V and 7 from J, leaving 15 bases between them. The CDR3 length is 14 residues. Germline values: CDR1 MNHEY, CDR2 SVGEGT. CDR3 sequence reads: CASSYGTSGSGYTF. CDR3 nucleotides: TGTGCCAGCAGTTATGGGACATCCGGCAGTGGCTACACCTTC.

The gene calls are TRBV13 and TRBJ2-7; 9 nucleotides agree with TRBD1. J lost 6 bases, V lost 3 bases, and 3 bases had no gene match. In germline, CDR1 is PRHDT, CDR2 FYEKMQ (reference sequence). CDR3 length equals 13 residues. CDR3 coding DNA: TGTGCCAGCAGCTTCTACAGGGGGCCCGAGCAGTACTTC. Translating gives CASSFYRGPEQYF.

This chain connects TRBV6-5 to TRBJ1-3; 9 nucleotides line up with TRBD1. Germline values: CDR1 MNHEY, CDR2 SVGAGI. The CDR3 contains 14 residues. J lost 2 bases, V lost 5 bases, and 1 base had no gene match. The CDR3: CASSRQGAGNTIYF. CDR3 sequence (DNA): TGTGCCAGCAGTAGACAGGGGGCTGGAAACACCATATATTTT.